In this sample, the clone carrying this T cell receptor beta chain turned up once. The antigen remains undetermined. V was cut by 4 bases and J by 5 bases, with 12 bases left in between. The CDR3 is 13 residues long. In germline, CDR1 is SGHRS, CDR2 YFSETQ. This entry is derived from a study of Ad26.COV2.S vaccination and SARS-CoV-2 variants. The overall study: Donor got 5x10^10 or 1x10^11 viral particles of Ad26.COV2.S.

Treatment reported: 15 to 20 received Ad26.COV2.S at low or high dose, single or two shots; five or six received placebo; per-sample allocation not given. The investigators took samples on day 63 after the first vaccine or placebo injection. Within Boston, the person who donated was an adult of 18-55 years. Whole-study results and caveats: Vaccine recipients posted higher spike-specific TCR breadth than their placebo counterparts. With respect to non-spike TCR breadth, vaccine and placebo recipients were similar.

Method: immunoSEQ multiplex PCR; TCRdb's copy keeps in-frame clones and lacks some. The sample lists hundreds of thousands of clones; about 88% were seen once. This TCR came from a person aged 18-60 years who received the Ad26.COV2.S COVID-19 vaccine or a placebo. The V and J genes are TRBV5-1 and TRBJ2-5; D is ambiguous. The sequencing here drew on peripheral blood, taken in a trial of Ad26.COV2.S vaccine versus placebo. The CDR3 reads CASSPAVVETQYF. For the CDR3, the DNA is TGCGCCAGCAGCCCGGCCGTGGTCGAGACCCAGTACTTC.